This entry lists 25 T cell receptor beta chains sequenced from one sample in a study of blood T cells in healthy people across ages. A sample-barcoded 5' primer and a J-beta primer mix were used in a second PCR of roughly 7 to 11 cycles. MiXCR, applied by TCRdb to the 5' RACE reads, yields one record per CDR3 protein. The sample shows hundreds of thousands of distinct CDR3 sequences, around 36% of them seen only once. Input material: blood. The receptors stem from a man aged 18 to 30 in good health.

The chain uses TRBV7-2 and TRBJ1-1; D is ambiguous. Trimming took off 1 base at V and 6 bases at J, with 12 bases between the two ends. The CDR3 runs to 14 residues. CDR1 is SGHTA and CDR2 is FQGNSA in the germline V gene. CDR3 nucleotides: TGTGCCAGCAGCTTAGTACCGCTAAGAGCTGAAGCTTTCTTT. Encoded protein: CASSLVPLRAEAFF.

The CDR3 bases are TGCGCCAGCAGCGGAAACAGGCTGGCGATTAAACCCCAGCATTTT. This sequence encodes CASSGNRLAIKPQHF. The V call is TRBV4-1, the J call TRBJ1-5; maybe TRBD1 (5 bases). CDR3 size: 15 residues. Trimming took 5 bases from V and 10 from J, leaving 21 bases between them. Germline V lookup: CDR1 MGHRA, CDR2 YSYEKL.

This chain connects TRBV3-1 to TRBJ2-4, with D possibly matching TRBD2 (6 bases). The germline gives CDR1 LGHDT, CDR2 YNNKEL (reference sequence). The CDR3 totals 15 residues. The V end was cut by 0 bases, the J end by 13 bases, with 19 bases between. The CDR3 protein is CASSQDAGSHNEQYF. As DNA, the CDR3 is TGTGCCAGCAGCCAAGACGCGGGGTCTCACAATGAGCAGTACTTC.

The table lists this clonotype with a count of one. A clone one base away is much larger, so this may be a read error. V and J are TRBV4-3 and TRBJ2-1; the D is unclear. Germline CDR1 is LGHNA and CDR2 is YSLEER. The CDR3 contains 15 residues. CDR3 bases: TGCACCAGCAGCCAAGACCCAGGACGTACCAATGAGCAGTTCTTC. Its protein is CTSSQDPGRTNEQFF.

The chain is built from TRBV20-1 and TRBJ2-5, with 9 bases matching TRBD2. The CDR3 contains 15 residues. Trimming at V came to 3 bases and at J to 1 base, leaving 6 bases not matched to a gene. CDR1 DFQATT and CDR2 SNEGSKA come from the germline V gene (reference sequence). This CDR3 reads CSASGSGGTQETQYF. The CDR3 DNA reads TGCAGTGCTAGTGGTAGCGGGGGCACCCAAGAGACCCAGTACTTC.

This CDR3 reads CASSLVGRYNEQYF. In DNA, the CDR3 is TGTGCCAGCAGCTTAGTCGGTCGTTACAATGAGCAGTACTTC. This chain connects TRBV7-9 to TRBJ2-1; D is unresolved. The tail of the sequence fits TRBJ2-7 better, so the J call may be wrong. This CDR3 contains 14 residues. The germline gives CDR1 SEHNR, CDR2 FQNEAQ (reference sequence).

This clonotype has ten or more counts. The chain links TRBV4-3 to TRBJ2-7; D is unresolved. V lost 4 bases and J 4 bases, leaving 17 bases between the germline ends. The germline V gene has CDR1 LGHNA and CDR2 YSLEER. The CDR3 spans 15 residues. The CDR3 bases are TGCGCCAGCAGCCCCGGGCACAGCGTGGTATACGAGCAGTACTTC. This translates into CASSPGHSVVYEQYF.

This clonotype was detected a few times. This CDR3 reads CASSHPRGYPSLYNEQFF. CDR3 sequence (DNA): TGTGCCAGCAGCCACCCCCGGGGTTACCCATCTTTGTACAATGAGCAGTTCTTC. The chain is built from TRBV11-1 and TRBJ2-1; D is perhaps TRBD2 (5 bases). This CDR3 region has 18 residues. V was clipped by 5 bases and J by 4 bases, with 24 bases between them. Germline V gene data show CDR1 as SGHAT and CDR2 as FQDESV (reference sequence).

Many counts were recorded for this clonotype. V is TRBV4-1 and J is TRBJ1-2; D call uncertain. The CDR3 is 15 amino acids. With 1 base removed from V and 2 bases from J, the gap between germline ends came to 11 bases. CDR1 and CDR2 (germline): MGHRA, YSYEKL. DNA of the CDR3: TGCGCCAGCAGCCAAGGGGGAGGAGTGAACTATGGCTACACCTTC. Its protein is CASSQGGGVNYGYTF.

There are a few counts of this clonotype. This chain uses TRBV12-3 or TRBV12-4 with TRBJ1-5; 9 bases map to TRBD1. The CDR3 totals 14 residues. V trimming: 6 bases; J trimming: 7 bases; junction bases outside the gene matches: 7. For the CDR3, the DNA is TGTGCCAGCAGGCTTACAGGGGGCGGACAGCCCCAGCATTTT. Its translation is CASRLTGGGQPQHF.

Concerning this clonotype itself: This may come from a read error, since a much larger clone is one base off. This rearrangement joins TRBV14 to TRBJ1-2; no reliable D call. Germline values: CDR1 SGHDN, CDR2 FVKESK. Deletions cut 2 bases from V and 5 bases from J, with 18 bases between. The CDR3 covers 16 residues. CDR3 protein: CASSQLCQPSLYGYTF. CDR3 bases: TGTGCCAGCAGCCAACTCTGTCAGCCGAGTCTATATGGCTACACCTTC.

This clonotype has just a few counts. The chain recombines TRBV9 with TRBJ2-2; 11 nucleotides match TRBD2. The CDR3 runs to 19 residues. Losses at the gene ends were 4 bases for V and 0 bases for J; bases not matched to a gene: 11. Looked up from germline, CDR1 is SGDLS and CDR2 is YYNGEE. Written as DNA, the CDR3 is TGTGCCAGCAGCCCCCCCACTAGCGGGGGCTCCGCGAACACCGGGGAGCTGTTTTTT. The encoded protein is CASSPPTSGGSANTGELFF.

This clonotype has just a few counts. The V gene is TRBV5-1, the J gene TRBJ2-1, with 9 bases lining up with TRBD2. The CDR3 runs 14 residues. From germline, CDR1 is SGHRS and CDR2 YFSETQ. V was pared by 7 bases and J by 6 bases, with 8 bases of the junction left unmatched. The CDR3 protein is CASAGLASVNEQFF. Here the CDR3 DNA reads TGCGCCAGCGCCGGACTAGCGTCCGTCAATGAGCAGTTCTTC.

The rearrangement links TRBV20-1 to TRBJ2-6; 9 nucleotides line up with TRBD1. From germline, CDR1 is DFQATT and CDR2 SNEGSKA (reference sequence). The trim removed 5 bases at V and 1 base at J, leaving 12 bases unmatched. CDR3 length: 18 amino acids. CDR3 nucleotides: TGCAGTGCTTTGGGAACAGGGGGCGCGGAGTCTGGGGCCAACGTCCTGACTTTC. Translating it yields CSALGTGGAESGANVLTF.

This clonotype showed up many times. The gene calls are TRBV29-1 and TRBJ2-3, with D maybe TRBD1 (6 bases). Trimming removed 6 bases at V and 0 bases at J, with 16 bases between. Germline V gene data show CDR1 as SQVTM and CDR2 as ANQGSEA. The CDR3 extends over 15 amino acids. The CDR3 nucleotides are TGCAGCGTCTCCGGACAGCCATCTAGCACAGATACGCAGTATTTT. Protein product: CSVSGQPSSTDTQYF.

The CDR3 DNA reads as TGTGCCAGCAGCCAGAGGGACAGGGGAATCACTGAGCAGTACTTC. Residues: CASSQRDRGITEQYF. The V and J genes are TRBV9 and TRBJ2-7, with 10 positions matching TRBD1. V lost 4 bases and J lost 7; bases outside the gene matches: 11. This CDR3 has 15 amino acids. The germline gives CDR1 SGDLS, CDR2 YYNGEE.

At least ten counts were recorded for this clonotype. The chain couples TRBV20-1 to TRBJ1-1; D is uncertain. Germline CDR1 reads DFQATT; CDR2 reads SNEGSKA (reference sequence). V was trimmed by 3 bases and J by 0 bases, leaving 8 bases between them. This CDR3 comprises 13 residues. The CDR3 DNA follows: TGCAGTGCTAGGGATTCCATGAACACTGAAGCTTTCTTT. The encoded protein is CSARDSMNTEAFF.

The V gene is TRBV6-6, the J gene TRBJ1-6; D ambiguous. The CDR3 totals 14 residues. V was shortened by 6 bases and J by 9 bases, with 15 bases between the two germline ends. Germline CDR1 is MNHNY and CDR2 is SVGAGI (reference sequence). CDR3 sequence: CASRPDLGSSPLHF. For the CDR3, the DNA is TGTGCCAGCAGACCGGACCTAGGGAGTTCACCCCTCCACTTT.

The V call is TRBV6-1, the J call TRBJ2-5; D unresolved. The DNA matches TRBJ2-7 better at its end, which makes the J call doubtful. This CDR3 spans 13 amino acids. Germline CDR1 and CDR2: MNHNS and SASEGT. The CDR3 is CASSETRDYEQYF. Written as DNA, the CDR3 is TGTGCCAGCAGCGAAACTCGCGACTACGAGCAGTACTTC.

Comments on this clonotype: A read error may be the cause here, since a much bigger clone is one base away. The chain has TRBV25-1 and TRBJ1-5; D perhaps matches TRBD1 (5 bases). This CDR3 region has 14 residues. Per the germline V gene, CDR1 is MGHDK and CDR2 is SYGVNS. CDR3 bases: TGTGCCAGCAGTGAAGGGCAGGGAGGTCAGCCCCGGCATTTT. It yields the protein CASSEGQGGQPRHF.

The chain uses TRBV19 and TRBJ2-3, with D perhaps given as TRBD1 or TRBD2 (5 bases each). The CDR3 has 16 amino acids. V was cut by 3 bases and J by 2 bases, with 15 bases left in between. In germline, CDR1 is LNHDA, CDR2 SQIVND (reference sequence). The CDR3 loop is CASSIARGGFTDTQYF. CDR3 nucleotide sequence: TGTGCCAGTAGTATCGCACGGGGCGGCTTCACAGATACGCAGTATTTT.

The sample holds one count of this clonotype. A clone one base away is much larger, so this may be a read error. The V call is TRBV12-3 or TRBV12-4, the J call TRBJ2-3, with 11 bases aligning to TRBD2. This CDR3 has 16 amino acids. The CDR3 here is CASSPALAGGTDTRYF. The CDR3 bases are TGTGCCAGCAGCCCCGCTCTAGCGGGGGGCACAGATACGCGGTATTTT.

The chain uses TRBV7-2 and TRBJ2-1, with a possible D match to TRBD2 (5 bases). CDR1 and CDR2 from the germline V gene are SGHTA and FQGNSA. V lost 5 bases and J 13 bases, leaving 18 bases between the germline ends. This CDR3 contains 13 residues. The chain's CDR3 is CASSRGSTETQFF. The CDR3 coding sequence is TGTGCCAGCAGCCGCGGGTCCACAGAGACCCAGTTCTTC. Full variable domain (remainder filled in from reference TRBV7-2 and TRBJ2-1): GAGVSQSPSNKVTEKGKDVELRCDPISGHTALYWYRQSLGQGLEFLIYFQGNSAPDKSGLPSDRFSAERTGGSVSTLTIQRTQQEDSAVYLCASSRGSTETQFFGPGTRLTVL.

This clonotype has only a few counts. The chain links TRBV6-2 or TRBV6-3 to TRBJ2-1; D unclear. CDR1 and CDR2 from the germline V gene are MNHEY and SVGEGT. V shed 10 bases and J shed 4 bases, with 17 bases lying between them. This CDR3 has 14 residues. Here the CDR3 reads CAITPGPSYNEQFF. CDR3 DNA: TGTGCCATTACCCCCGGGCCCTCTTACAATGAGCAGTTCTTC.

This clonotype was observed many times. The chain has TRBV6-1 and TRBJ2-7; 7 nucleotides align to TRBD1. Germline lookup yields CDR1 MNHNS and CDR2 SASEGT. This CDR3 is 13 amino acids long. J gave up 0 bases and V 10 bases, and 6 bases lay outside the gene matches. The CDR3 loop reads CATSGQRSYEQYF. For the CDR3, the DNA is TGTGCCACCTCGGGACAGCGCTCCTACGAGCAGTACTTC.